This T cell receptor beta chain was sequenced in a study of blood T cells in healthy people across ages. Isolated PBMCs totaled at least 6 million in each sample. Total RNA was extracted at no less than 6 micrograms per sample. About this clonotype: Its specificity is unknown.

Together with a sample-barcoded 5' primer, a J-beta primer mix was included in a second PCR lasting roughly 6 to 12 cycles. TCRdb processed the 5' RACE reads anew with MiXCR; each CDR3 protein has one entry. The sample carries about 1.8 million distinct CDR3 sequences, about 50% recorded once. The V end lost 1 base, the J end lost 6 bases, and 14 bases lay between the germline ends. Germline V gene data show CDR1 as MGHRA and CDR2 as YSYEKL. The CDR3 length is 15 residues. Study results and caveats: Diversity figures derived from one million T cells were judged to underestimate the true value.

V gene TRBV4-1 combines with J gene TRBJ2-3; tentative D call: TRBD2 (7 bases). The sequenced sample consisted of blood. This receptor was taken from a woman aged 40 to 50 in good health. The CDR3 region is CASSQVRGGPDTQYF. The CDR3 DNA follows: TGCGCCAGCAGCCAAGTTAGGGGGGGGCCCGATACGCAGTATTTT.